This T cell receptor beta chain was recovered during a study of blood T cell repertoires in COVID-19. Study-level information: Sites in the United States, Italy and Spain provided acute and convalescent COVID-19 samples. PBMCs, B-cell-depleted T cells, or T cells were the source of the cDNA or gDNA that made up the material.

The CDR3 is 13 residues long. Trimming cost V 4 bases and J 6 bases, with 10 bases left between them. CDR1 SNHLY and CDR2 FYNNEI come from the germline V gene. Method: immunoSEQ multiplex PCR; TCRdb's copy keeps in-frame clones and lacks some. The profile shows around 26,000 clones, 82% of them singletons. The receptor was isolated from a human donor in a cohort sampled during active COVID-19. What was sequenced was peripheral blood. V and J are TRBV2 and TRBJ1-5; D unresolved. The DNA of the CDR3 is TGTGCCAGCAGTGGAGGGTTAAGTCAGCCCCAGCATTTT. Translation: CASSGGLSQPQHF. Supplemented by reference TRBV2 and TRBJ1-5, the full variable domain reads EPEVTQTPSHQVTQMGQEVILRCVPISNHLYFYWYRQILGQKVEFLVSFYNNEISEKSEIFDDQFSVERPDGSNFTLKIRSTKLEDSAMYFCASSGGLSQPQHFGDGTRLSIL.